Listed below are T cell receptor beta chains from one sample, sequenced in a study of T cell responses to AZD1222 COVID-19 vaccine. This table comes from immunoSEQ multiplex PCR, and its TCRdb copy is limited to in-frame clones, with some not included. The sample holds about 150,000 clones; around 90% are singletons and the top ten take around 1.8%. Material: peripheral blood, obtained 28 days after the second AZD1222 dose. The receptor set was obtained from an adult who received the AZD1222 COVID-19 vaccine. Each CDR3 is given with its conserved first and last residue. The D gene is left open where the match is weak. Expanded clones get a size class; other rows say once, few or many, or leave the size out.

size: NA; D: NA; V: TRBV2; J: TRBJ1-5; CDR3: CASTRQGNSNQPQHF; DNA: TGTGCCAGCACGCGTCAGGGAAATAGCAATCAGCCCCAGCATTTT
size: NA; D: NA; V: TRBV3-1/TRBV3-2; J: TRBJ1-1; CDR3: CASSPVGSLENTEAFF; DNA: TGTGCCAGCAGCCCGGTCGGCAGTTTAGAGAACACTGAAGCTTTCTTT
size: NA; D: TRBD1; V: TRBV5-8; J: TRBJ1-2; CDR3: CASSLAGTGGFGYTF; DNA: TGTGCCAGCAGCTTGGCCGGGACAGGGGGCTTTGGCTACACCTTC
size: NA; D: TRBD1; V: TRBV5-4; J: TRBJ1-6; CDR3: CASSFGQDSPLHF; DNA: TGTGCCAGCAGCTTTGGACAGGATTCACCCCTCCACTTT
size: NA; D: NA; V: TRBV2; J: TRBJ2-7; CDR3: CASSVRAHSYEQYF; DNA: TGTGCCAGCAGTGTGCGGGCACACTCCTACGAGCAGTACTTC
size: once; D: NA; V: TRBV6-5; J: TRBJ1-4; CDR3: CAVYPGRVYEKLFF; DNA: TGTGCCGTATACCCAGGAAGAGTATATGAAAAACTGTTTTTT
size: NA; D: NA; V: TRBV7-2; J: TRBJ1-5; CDR3: CASSLDPAQPQHF; DNA: TGTGCCAGCAGCTTAGACCCTGCCCAGCCCCAGCATTTT
size: few; D: NA; V: TRBV2; J: TRBJ1-5; CDR3: CASSEGGPNQPQHF; DNA: TGTGCCAGCAGTGAAGGGGGACCCAATCAGCCCCAGCATTTT
size: many; D: NA; V: TRBV27; J: TRBJ1-1; CDR3: CASSLGGSGTEAFF; DNA: TGTGCCAGCAGCCTCGGGGGCTCGGGCACTGAAGCTTTCTTT
size: NA; D: NA; V: TRBV29-1; J: TRBJ1-2; CDR3: CSVQGSLYGYTF; DNA: TGCAGCGTCCAGGGGTCCCTCTATGGCTACACCTTC
size: NA; D: NA; V: TRBV4-2; J: TRBJ1-4; CDR3: CASSQPSTNEKLFF; DNA: TGTGCCAGCAGCCAGCCGTCAACTAATGAAAAACTGTTTTTT
size: NA; D: NA; V: TRBV4-1; J: TRBJ1-5; CDR3: CASSQGGGQPQHF; DNA: TGCGCCAGCAGCCAAGGAGGGGGTCAGCCCCAGCATTTT
size: NA; D: NA; V: TRBV6-1; J: TRBJ1-6; CDR3: CASSDGGADNSPLHF; DNA: TGTGCCAGCAGTGATGGGGGGGCTGACAATTCACCCCTCCACTTT
size: NA; D: NA; V: TRBV6-5; J: TRBJ2-1; CDR3: CASRTYNEQFF; DNA: TGTGCCAGCAGGACCTACAATGAGCAGTTCTTC
size: once; D: TRBD1; V: TRBV7-3; J: TRBJ1-1; CDR3: CASSSMDRGNTEAFF; DNA: TGTGCCAGCAGCTCTATGGACAGGGGGAACACTGAAGCTTTCTTT
size: NA; D: TRBD1; V: TRBV11-2; J: TRBJ1-6; CDR3: CASSKDRGDSPLHF; DNA: TGTGCCAGCAGCAAGGACAGGGGGGACTCACCCCTCCACTTT
size: NA; D: NA; V: TRBV18; J: TRBJ2-4; CDR3: CASSQSASQGNIQYF; DNA: TGTGCCAGCTCACAGTCGGCCTCGCAGGGAAACATTCAGTACTTC
size: once; D: NA; V: TRBV5-5; J: TRBJ1-3; CDR3: CASSLWGTGNTIYF; DNA: TGTGCCAGCAGCTTGTGGGGAACAGGAAACACCATATATTTT
size: once; D: NA; V: TRBV19; J: TRBJ1-2; CDR3: CASSPGLPNYGYTF; DNA: TGTGCCAGTAGTCCTGGACTGCCTAACTATGGCTACACCTTC
size: NA; D: NA; V: TRBV19; J: TRBJ2-7; CDR3: CASSIEQGSYEQYF; DNA: TGTGCCAGTAGTATTGAGCAGGGATCCTACGAGCAGTACTTC
size: NA; D: NA; V: TRBV11-2; J: TRBJ1-1; CDR3: CASSLRGRLDAAFF; DNA: TGTGCCAGCAGCTTAAGAGGCCGACTCGATGCGGCTTTCTTT
size: NA; D: NA; V: TRBV7-6; J: TRBJ1-1; CDR3: CASSPPGVNTEAFF; DNA: TGTGCCAGCAGCCCCCCCGGGGTGAACACTGAAGCTTTCTTT
size: NA; D: TRBD2; V: TRBV7-9; J: TRBJ2-7; CDR3: CASSITSGPYEQYF; DNA: TGTGCCAGCAGCATCACTAGCGGGCCTTACGAGCAGTACTTC
size: NA; D: NA; V: TRBV6-2/TRBV6-3; J: TRBJ1-2; CDR3: CASSYSLFQGGWNYGYTF; DNA: TGTGCCAGCAGTTACTCACTTTTTCAGGGAGGTTGGAACTATGGCTACACCTTC
size: few; D: NA; V: TRBV27; J: TRBJ1-1; CDR3: CASSYTRGNTEAFF; DNA: TGTGCCAGCAGCTATACGAGGGGGAACACTGAAGCTTTCTTT
size: NA; D: NA; V: TRBV5-4; J: TRBJ2-7; CDR3: CASSLLGHEQYF; DNA: TGTGCCAGCAGCTTGCTAGGGCACGAGCAGTACTTC
size: NA; D: TRBD1; V: TRBV18; J: TRBJ2-4; CDR3: CASSPQGQGLGKNIQYF; DNA: TGTGCCAGCTCACCACAAGGACAGGGATTAGGCAAAAACATTCAGTACTTC
size: NA; D: NA; V: TRBV6-5; J: TRBJ2-7; CDR3: CASRPTGPGSYEQYF; DNA: TGTGCCAGCAGGCCCACAGGACCAGGATCCTACGAGCAGTACTTC
size: NA; D: NA; V: TRBV19; J: TRBJ1-1; CDR3: CASSRLHVNTEAFF; DNA: TGTGCCAGTAGCCGCCTACATGTGAACACTGAAGCTTTCTTT
size: NA; D: TRBD2; V: TRBV11-2; J: TRBJ2-7; CDR3: CASTPSGYSYEQYF; DNA: TGTGCCAGCACCCCTAGCGGGTACTCCTACGAGCAGTACTTC
size: NA; D: TRBD1; V: TRBV19; J: TRBJ2-3; CDR3: CASSKLGQGSNTDTQYF; DNA: TGTGCCAGTAGTAAACTCGGACAGGGGAGTAATACAGATACGCAGTATTTT
size: NA; D: NA; V: TRBV21-1; J: TRBJ2-2; CDR3: CASSKTGLPSNTGELFF; DNA: TGTGCCAGCAGCAAAACGGGTTTACCATCGAACACCGGGGAGCTGTTTTTT
size: NA; D: NA; V: TRBV7-6; J: TRBJ2-3; CDR3: CASSRQQGFTDTQYF; DNA: TGTGCCAGCAGCCGTCAACAGGGCTTCACAGATACGCAGTATTTT
size: NA; D: TRBD2; V: TRBV10-2; J: TRBJ2-5; CDR3: CASRMTSGGAETQYF; DNA: TGCGCCAGCAGGATGACTAGCGGGGGGGCAGAGACCCAGTACTTC
size: NA; D: NA; V: TRBV28; J: TRBJ1-1; CDR3: CASSLLDRIGAFF; DNA: TGTGCCAGCAGTCTCCTCGACAGGATCGGGGCTTTCTTT
size: NA; D: NA; V: TRBV9; J: TRBJ1-2; CDR3: CASSVAHYYGYTF; DNA: TGTGCCAGCAGCGTAGCTCACTACTATGGCTACACCTTC
size: NA; D: TRBD1; V: TRBV3-1/TRBV3-2; J: TRBJ1-6; CDR3: CASSQVTGGNSPLHF; DNA: TGTGCCAGCAGCCAAGTGACAGGGGGTAATTCACCCCTCCACTTT
size: NA; D: NA; V: TRBV29-1; J: TRBJ2-7; CDR3: CSVEKGSFRSEQYF; DNA: TGCAGCGTTGAAAAGGGTTCCTTCCGCAGCGAGCAGTACTTC
size: NA; D: NA; V: TRBV6-5; J: TRBJ1-4; CDR3: CASSYSTAGGEKLFF; DNA: TGTGCCAGCAGTTACTCGACAGCGGGGGGCGAAAAACTGTTTTTT
size: NA; D: NA; V: TRBV6-5; J: TRBJ1-6; CDR3: CASSYSFNNSPLHF; DNA: TGTGCCAGCAGTTACTCCTTTAATAATTCACCCCTCCACTTT
size: NA; D: NA; V: TRBV3-1/TRBV3-2; J: TRBJ2-7; CDR3: CASSQDVWREQYF; DNA: TGTGCCAGCAGCCAAGATGTTTGGCGGGAGCAGTACTTC